This T cell receptor beta chain was obtained from a study of technical replicates of blood from a few donors. The data were produced by immunoSEQ multiplex PCR, yet TCRdb's version contains in-frame clones alone and is incomplete. The sample lists some 89,000 clones; less than 95% were seen once. Trimming removed 1 base from V and 8 bases from J, with 12 bases in between. The CDR3 spans 14 residues. The germline V gene encodes CDR1 SGHRS and CDR2 YFSETQ. This clone was seen only a few times. This clonotype was obtained from a human donor in good health. Material for sequencing was T cells isolated from PBMCs. This chain joins TRBV5-1 and TRBJ1-4; possibly TRBD1 for D (6 bases). The CDR3: CASSLKQGEEKLFF. The CDR3 bases are TGCGCCAGCAGCTTGAAACAGGGAGAGGAAAAACTGTTTTTT. The full variable domain, with the rest looked up from reference TRBV5-1 and TRBJ1-4, is KAGVTQTPRYLIKTRGQQVTLSCSPISGHRSVSWYQQTPGQGLQFLFEYFSETQRNKGNFPGRFSGRQFSNSRSEMNVSTLELGDSALYLCASSLKQGEEKLFFGSGTQLSVL.